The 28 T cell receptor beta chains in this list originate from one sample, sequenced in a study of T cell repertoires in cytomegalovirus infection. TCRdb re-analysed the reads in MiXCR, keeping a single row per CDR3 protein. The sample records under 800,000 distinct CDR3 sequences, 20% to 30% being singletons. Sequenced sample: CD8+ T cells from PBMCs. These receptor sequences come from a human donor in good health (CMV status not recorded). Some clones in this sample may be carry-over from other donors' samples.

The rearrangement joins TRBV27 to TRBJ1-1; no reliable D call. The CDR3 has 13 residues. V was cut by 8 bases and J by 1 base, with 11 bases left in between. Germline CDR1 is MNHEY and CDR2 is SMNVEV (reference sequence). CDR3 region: CASALGGNTEAFF. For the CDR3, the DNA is TGTGCCAGCGCCCTGGGTGGGAACACTGAAGCTTTCTTT.

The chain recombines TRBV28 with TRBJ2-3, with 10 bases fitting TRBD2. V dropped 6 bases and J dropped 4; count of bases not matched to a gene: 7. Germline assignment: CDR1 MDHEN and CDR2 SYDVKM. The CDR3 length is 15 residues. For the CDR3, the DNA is TGTGCCAGCAGGGATAGCGGGGGGTCCTCAGATACGCAGTATTTT. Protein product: CASRDSGGSSDTQYF. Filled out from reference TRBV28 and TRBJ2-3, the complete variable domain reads DVKVTQSSRYLVKRTGEKVFLECVQDMDHENMFWYRQDPGLGLRLIYFSYDVKMKEKGDIPEGYSVSREKKERFSLILESASTNQTSMYLCASRDSGGSSDTQYFGPGTRLTVL.

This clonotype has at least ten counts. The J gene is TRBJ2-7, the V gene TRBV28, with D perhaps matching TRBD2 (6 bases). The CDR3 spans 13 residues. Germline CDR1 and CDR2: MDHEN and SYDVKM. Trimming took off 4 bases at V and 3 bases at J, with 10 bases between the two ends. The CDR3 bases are TGTGCCAGCAGTTCGGACTATATCTACGAGCAGTACGTC. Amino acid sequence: CASSSDYIYEQYV.

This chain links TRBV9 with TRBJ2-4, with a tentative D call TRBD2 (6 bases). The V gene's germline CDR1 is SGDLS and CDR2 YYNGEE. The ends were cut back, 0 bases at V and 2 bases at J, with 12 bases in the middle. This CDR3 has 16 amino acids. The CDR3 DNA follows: TGTGCCAGCAGCGTAGATGGGGGGACCTCCAAAAACATTCAGTACTTC. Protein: CASSVDGGTSKNIQYF.

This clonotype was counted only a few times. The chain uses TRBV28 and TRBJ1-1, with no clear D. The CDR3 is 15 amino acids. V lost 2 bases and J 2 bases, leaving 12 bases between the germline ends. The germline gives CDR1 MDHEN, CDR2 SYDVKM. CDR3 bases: TGTGCCAGCAGTTTAAGAGGTTTTCAAAACACTGAAGCTTTCTTT. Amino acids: CASSLRGFQNTEAFF. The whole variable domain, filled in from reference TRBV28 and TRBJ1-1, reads DVKVTQSSRYLVKRTGEKVFLECVQDMDHENMFWYRQDPGLGLRLIYFSYDVKMKEKGDIPEGYSVSREKKERFSLILESASTNQTSMYLCASSLRGFQNTEAFFGQGTRLTVV.

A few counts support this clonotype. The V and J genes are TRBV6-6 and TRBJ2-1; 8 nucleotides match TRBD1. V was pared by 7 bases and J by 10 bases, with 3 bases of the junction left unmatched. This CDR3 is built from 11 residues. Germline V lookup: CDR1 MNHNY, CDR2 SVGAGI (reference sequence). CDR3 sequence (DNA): TGTGCCAGCACCCGGGACAGGGAGCAGTTCTTC. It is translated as CASTRDREQFF.

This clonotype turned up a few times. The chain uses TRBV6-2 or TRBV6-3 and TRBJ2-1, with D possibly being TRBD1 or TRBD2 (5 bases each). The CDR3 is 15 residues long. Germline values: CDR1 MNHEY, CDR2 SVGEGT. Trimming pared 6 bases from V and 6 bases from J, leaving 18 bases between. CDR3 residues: CASRAGTLAGNEQFF. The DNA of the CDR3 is TGTGCCAGCAGGGCCGGGACCCTGGCTGGCAATGAGCAGTTCTTC.

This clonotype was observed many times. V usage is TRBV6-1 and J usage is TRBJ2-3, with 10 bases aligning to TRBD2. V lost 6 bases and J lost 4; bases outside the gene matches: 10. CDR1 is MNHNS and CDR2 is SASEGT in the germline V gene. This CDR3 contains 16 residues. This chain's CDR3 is CASRETSGAVADTQYF. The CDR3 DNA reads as TGTGCCAGCAGGGAAACTAGCGGGGCTGTGGCAGATACGCAGTATTTT.

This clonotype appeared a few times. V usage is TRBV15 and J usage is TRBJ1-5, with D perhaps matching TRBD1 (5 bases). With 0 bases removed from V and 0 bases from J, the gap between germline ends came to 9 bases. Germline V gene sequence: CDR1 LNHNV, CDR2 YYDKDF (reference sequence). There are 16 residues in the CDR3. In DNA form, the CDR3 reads TGTGCCACCAGCAGAGATCAGGGTTATAGCAATCAGCCCCAGCATTTT. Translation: CATSRDQGYSNQPQHF.

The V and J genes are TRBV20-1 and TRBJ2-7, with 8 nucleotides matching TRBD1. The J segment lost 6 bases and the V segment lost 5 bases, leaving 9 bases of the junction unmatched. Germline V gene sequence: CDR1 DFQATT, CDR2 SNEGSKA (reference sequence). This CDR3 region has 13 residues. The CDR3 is CSAPGAGGPEQYV. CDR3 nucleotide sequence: TGCAGTGCTCCCGGAGCAGGGGGCCCCGAGCAGTACGTC.

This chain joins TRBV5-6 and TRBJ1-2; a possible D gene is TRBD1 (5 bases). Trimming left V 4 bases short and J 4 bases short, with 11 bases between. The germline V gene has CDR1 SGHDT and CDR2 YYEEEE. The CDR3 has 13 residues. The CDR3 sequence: CASSDGTTYGYTF. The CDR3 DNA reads TGTGCCAGCAGCGACGGGACGACCTATGGCTACACCTTC.

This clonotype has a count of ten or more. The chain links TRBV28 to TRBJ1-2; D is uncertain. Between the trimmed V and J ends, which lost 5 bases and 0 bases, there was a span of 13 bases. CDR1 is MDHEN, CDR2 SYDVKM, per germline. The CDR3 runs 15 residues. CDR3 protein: CASSPWFGPNYGYTF. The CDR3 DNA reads TGTGCCAGCAGTCCCTGGTTCGGACCTAACTATGGCTACACCTTC.

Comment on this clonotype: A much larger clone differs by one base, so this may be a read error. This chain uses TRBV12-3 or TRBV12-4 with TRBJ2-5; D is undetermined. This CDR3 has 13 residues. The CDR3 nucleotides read TGTGCCAGCAGTTTAAGCTTTCAAGAGACCCCGTACTTC. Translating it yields CASSLSFQETPYF.

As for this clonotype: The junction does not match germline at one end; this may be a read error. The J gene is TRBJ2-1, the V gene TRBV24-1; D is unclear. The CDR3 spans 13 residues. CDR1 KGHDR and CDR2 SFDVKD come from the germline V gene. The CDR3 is CATSDLQNGEQLF. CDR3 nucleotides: TGTGCCACCAGTGATTTGCAGAACGGTGAGCAGCTCTTC.

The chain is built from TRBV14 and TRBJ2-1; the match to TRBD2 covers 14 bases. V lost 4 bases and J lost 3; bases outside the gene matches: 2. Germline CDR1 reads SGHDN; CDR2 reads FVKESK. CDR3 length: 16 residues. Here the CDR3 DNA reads TGTGCCAGCAGCCCGACTAGCGGGGGGGTCTACAATGAGCAGTTCTTC. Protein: CASSPTSGGVYNEQFF.

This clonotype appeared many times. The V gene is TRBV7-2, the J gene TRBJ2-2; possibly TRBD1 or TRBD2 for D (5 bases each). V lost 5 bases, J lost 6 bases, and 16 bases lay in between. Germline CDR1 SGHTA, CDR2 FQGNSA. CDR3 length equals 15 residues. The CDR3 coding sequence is TGTGCCAGCAGCAGCGGAAGGGGTAACTCCGGGGAGCTGTTTTTT. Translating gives CASSSGRGNSGELFF.

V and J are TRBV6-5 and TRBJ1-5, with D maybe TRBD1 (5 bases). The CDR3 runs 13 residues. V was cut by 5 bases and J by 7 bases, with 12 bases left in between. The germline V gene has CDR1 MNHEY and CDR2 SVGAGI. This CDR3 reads CASSRGVGQPQHF. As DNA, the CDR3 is TGTGCCAGCAGTAGAGGGGTCGGGCAGCCCCAGCATTTT.

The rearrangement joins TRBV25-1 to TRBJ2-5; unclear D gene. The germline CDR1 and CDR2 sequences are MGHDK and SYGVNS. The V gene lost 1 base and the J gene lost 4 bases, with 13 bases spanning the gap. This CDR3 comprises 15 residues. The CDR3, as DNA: TGTGCCAGCAGTGAATTCCTTAGACGAGGAGAGACCCAGTACTTC. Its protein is CASSEFLRRGETQYF.

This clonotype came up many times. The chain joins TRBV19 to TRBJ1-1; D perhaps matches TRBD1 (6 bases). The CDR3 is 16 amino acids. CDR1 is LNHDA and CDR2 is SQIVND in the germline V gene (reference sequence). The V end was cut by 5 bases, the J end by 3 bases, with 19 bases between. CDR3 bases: TGTGCCAGTAGTTGGGTGGCAGGGGCGTCGTACACTGAAGCTTTCTTT. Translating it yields CASSWVAGASYTEAFF.

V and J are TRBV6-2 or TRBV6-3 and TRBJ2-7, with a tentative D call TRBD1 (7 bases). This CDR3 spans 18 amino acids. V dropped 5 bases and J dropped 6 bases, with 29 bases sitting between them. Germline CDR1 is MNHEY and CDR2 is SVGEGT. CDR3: CASSTPLGTVPGGVEQYV. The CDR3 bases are TGTGCCAGCAGTACCCCCCTTGGGACAGTCCCAGGCGGGGTCGAGCAGTACGTC.

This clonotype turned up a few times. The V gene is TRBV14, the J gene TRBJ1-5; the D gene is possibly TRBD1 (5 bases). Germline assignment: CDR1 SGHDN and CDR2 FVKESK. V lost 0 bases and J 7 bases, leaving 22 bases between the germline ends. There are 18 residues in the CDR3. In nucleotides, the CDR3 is TGTGCCAGCAGCCAAGACCGAAATTTTGAGGGGCCGGGACAGCCCCAGCATTTT. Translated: CASSQDRNFEGPGQPQHF.

The CDR3 DNA is TGTGCCAGCAGCTTAGCGTCATTGTACCAGAACACTGAAGCTTTCTTT. It translates to CASSLASLYQNTEAFF. The gene calls are TRBV7-9 and TRBJ1-1; no clear D gene. Germline V gene data show CDR1 as SEHNR and CDR2 as FQNEAQ (reference sequence). The CDR3 consists of 16 residues. The V end lost 0 bases, the J end lost 1 base, and 12 bases lay between the germline ends. Full variable domain (outside the CDR3, taken from reference TRBV7-9 and TRBJ1-1): DTGVSQNPRHKITKRGQNVTFRCDPISEHNRLYWYRQTLGQGPEFLTYFQNEAQLEKSRLLSDRFSAERPKGSFSTLEIQRTEQGDSAMYLCASSLASLYQNTEAFFGQGTRLTVV.

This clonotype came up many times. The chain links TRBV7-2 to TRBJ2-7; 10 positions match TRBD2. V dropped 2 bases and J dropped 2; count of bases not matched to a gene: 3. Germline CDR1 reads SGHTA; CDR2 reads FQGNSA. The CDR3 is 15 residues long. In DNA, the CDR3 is TGTGCCAGCAGCTTACTAGCGGGGGAAACCTACGAGCAGTACGTC. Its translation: CASSLLAGETYEQYV.

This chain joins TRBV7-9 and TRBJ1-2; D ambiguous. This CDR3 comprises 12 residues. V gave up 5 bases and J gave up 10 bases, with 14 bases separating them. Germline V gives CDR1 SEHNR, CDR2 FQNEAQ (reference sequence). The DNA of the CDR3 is TGTGCCAGCAGCCGAGGGATAGACACCTACACCTTC. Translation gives CASSRGIDTYTF.

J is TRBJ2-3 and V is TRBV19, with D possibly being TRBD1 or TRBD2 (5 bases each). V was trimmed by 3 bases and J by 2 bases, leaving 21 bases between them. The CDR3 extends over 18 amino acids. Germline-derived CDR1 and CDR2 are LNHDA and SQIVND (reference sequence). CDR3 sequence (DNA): TGTGCCAGTAGTATCCTAAGAGACGGGACCAGTAACACAGATACGCAGTATTTT. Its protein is CASSILRDGTSNTDTQYF.

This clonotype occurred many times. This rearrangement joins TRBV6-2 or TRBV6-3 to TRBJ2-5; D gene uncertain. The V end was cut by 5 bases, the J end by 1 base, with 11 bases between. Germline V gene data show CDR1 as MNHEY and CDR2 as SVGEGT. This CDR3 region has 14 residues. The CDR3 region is CASSITRVQETQYF. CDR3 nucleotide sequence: TGTGCCAGCAGTATCACTCGGGTCCAAGAGACCCAGTACTTC.

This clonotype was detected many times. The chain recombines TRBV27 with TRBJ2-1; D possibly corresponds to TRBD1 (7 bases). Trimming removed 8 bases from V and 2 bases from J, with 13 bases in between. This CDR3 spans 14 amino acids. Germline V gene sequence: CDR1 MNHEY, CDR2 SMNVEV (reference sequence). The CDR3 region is CASGQGGPYNEQFF. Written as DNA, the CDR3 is TGTGCCAGCGGGCAGGGGGGACCCTACAATGAGCAGTTCTTC.

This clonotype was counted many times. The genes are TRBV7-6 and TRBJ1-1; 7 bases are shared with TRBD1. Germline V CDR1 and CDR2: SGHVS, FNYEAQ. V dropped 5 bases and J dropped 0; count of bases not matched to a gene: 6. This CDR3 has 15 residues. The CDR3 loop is CASSAPRGLNTEAFF. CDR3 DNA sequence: TGTGCCAGCAGCGCACCCAGGGGGTTGAACACTGAAGCTTTCTTT.